These 7 T cell receptor beta chains were sequenced from one sample in a study of regulatory T cells in long-lasting Graves disease. Assembly of TCR beta libraries relied on iRepertoire HTBI primers together with Arm-PCR of CDR3 regions. TCRdb used MiXCR to reprocess the multiplex PCR reads, holding one entry per CDR3 protein. The sample carries around 400,000 distinct CDR3 sequences, roughly a sixth recorded once. The sample's time point: newly diagnosed GD, antithyroid drugs for less than 3 months. The TCR library was made from RNA that had been extracted from PBMCs in TRIzol. The starting material was peripheral blood mononuclear cells (PBMCs), obtained at new diagnosis, from a patient treated with antithyroid drugs. These receptors all stem from a female donor with Graves disease.

There are a few counts of this clonotype. This chain connects TRBV3-1 to TRBJ1-6; D is perhaps TRBD1 (5 bases). Looked up from germline, CDR1 is LGHDT and CDR2 is YNNKEL (reference sequence). This CDR3 comprises 17 residues. Trimming took off 1 base at V and 7 bases at J, with 17 bases between the two ends. CDR3 amino acids: CASSQGGAAWPNSPLHF. CDR3 nucleotide sequence: TGTGCCAGCAGCCAAGGAGGGGCAGCCTGGCCCAATTCACCCCTCCACTTT.

This clonotype was recorded at least ten times. The V call is TRBV7-9, the J call TRBJ1-2, with D uncertain. Germline V gives CDR1 SEHNR, CDR2 FQNEAQ (reference sequence). Trimming cost V 5 bases and J 8 bases, with 15 bases left between them. The CDR3 contains 13 residues. CDR3 nucleotides: TGTGCCAGCAGCACAGCCTTTATAGGGGGCTACACCTTC. It translates to CASSTAFIGGYTF.

In its sample, this clonotype was seen many times. The rearrangement links TRBV30 to TRBJ2-1; the match to TRBD2 covers 12 bases. The germline V gene has CDR1 GTSNPN and CDR2 SVGIG (reference sequence). This CDR3 comprises 16 residues. Trimming removed 2 bases from V and 4 bases from J; junction bases left unmatched: 6. CDR3 sequence (DNA): TGTGCCTGGAGTTTCTTCGGGACTAGCGGGTACAATGAGCAGTTCTTC. Translating it yields CAWSFFGTSGYNEQFF.

Only a few counts were recorded for this clonotype. This may come from a read error, since a much larger clone is one base off. This sequence joins TRBV6-1 and TRBJ1-1, with a possible D match to TRBD1 (6 bases). The CDR3 extends over 14 amino acids. Germline values: CDR1 MNHNS, CDR2 SASEGT. CDR3 coding DNA: TGCGCCAGCAGTGACCTTACTACAGGGTCTGAAGCTTTCTTT. As protein: CASSDLTTGSEAFF.

The genes are TRBV27 and TRBJ2-2; no clear D gene. The CDR3 contains 11 residues. V lost 4 bases to trimming and J lost 7 bases, with 4 bases between them. From germline, CDR1 is MNHEY and CDR2 SMNVEV (reference sequence). This chain's CDR3 is CASSWLGELFF. The CDR3 DNA sequence: TGTGCCAGCAGTTGGCTCGGGGAGCTGTTTTTT.

The chain has TRBV5-1 and TRBJ1-4; 7 nucleotides agree with TRBD1. This CDR3 has 15 amino acids. V lost 4 bases and J lost 5; bases outside the gene matches: 8. Germline V gene data show CDR1 as SGHRS and CDR2 as YFSETQ. The CDR3 nucleotides read TGCGCCAGCAGCGTGATGGGACAGCCGAATGAAAAACTGTTTTTT. This sequence encodes CASSVMGQPNEKLFF. Drawing the rest from reference TRBV5-1 and TRBJ1-4, the complete variable domain is KAGVTQTPRYLIKTRGQQVTLSCSPISGHRSVSWYQQTPGQGLQFLFEYFSETQRNKGNFPGRFSGRQFSNSRSEMNVSTLELGDSALYLCASSVMGQPNEKLFFGSGTQLSVL.

This clonotype was seen at least ten times. J is TRBJ2-1 and V is TRBV6-1; either TRBD1 or TRBD2 may fit D (5 bases each). V was shortened by 2 bases and J by 14 bases, with 13 bases between the two germline ends. The CDR3 is 12 amino acids. Germline V gene lookup returns CDR1 MNHNS and CDR2 SASEGT. The CDR3, as DNA: TGTGCCAGCAGTGAAAACCTTAGGGACGAGTTCTTC. Its translation: CASSENLRDEFF.